The source of this TCR beta chain is a study of T cell responses to AZD1222 COVID-19 vaccine. Using immunoSEQ multiplex PCR, the repertoire was profiled, and TCRdb retains in-frame clones only, with some absent. The sample contains some 150,000 clones, about 92% of which appear only once. This clone has only a few counts. Trimming cost V 0 bases and J 2 bases, with 9 bases left between them. The CDR3 runs to 14 residues. Germline CDR1 reads SGDLS; CDR2 reads YYNGEE. The sequence was collected from an adult in good health. V is TRBV9 and J is TRBJ2-7; tentatively, D is TRBD1 (6 bases). The specimen comprised peripheral blood, sampled on day 0 of AZD1222 vaccination. This CDR3 is CASSVEQGAYEQYF. The CDR3 coding sequence is TGTGCCAGCAGCGTAGAACAGGGAGCCTACGAGCAGTACTTC.